These 8 T cell receptor beta chains share one sample of origin, sequenced in a study of blood T cell repertoires in COVID-19. Using immunoSEQ multiplex PCR, the repertoire was profiled, and TCRdb retains in-frame clones only, with some absent. The repertoire consists of more than 300,000 clones, with nearly 90% occurring once and the leading ten covering around 0.97%. Sequenced input: peripheral blood. The receptors come from a woman aged 40 to 49 with COVID-19, enrolled during active disease.

The J gene is TRBJ2-7, the V gene TRBV7-9; 8 bases are shared with TRBD1. V was clipped by 1 base and J by 3 bases; unmatched bases: 14. Germline lookup yields CDR1 SEHNR and CDR2 FQNEAQ (reference sequence). CDR3 length: 18 amino acids. The CDR3 DNA is TGTGCCAGCAGCTTAGGGCAGGGGGCAGCACACGTGAACTACGAGCAGTACTTC. Protein sequence: CASSLGQGAAHVNYEQYF.

V is TRBV3-1 (or the pseudogene TRBV3-2) and J is TRBJ1-3, with TRBD1 as a possible D gene (6 bases). From germline, CDR1 is LGHDT and CDR2 YNNKEL (reference sequence). The CDR3 sequence is 17 residues long. Trimming stripped 6 bases from V and 3 bases from J, with 21 bases between. The chain's CDR3 is CASSPYTGSGYGNTIYF. The CDR3 nucleotides read TGTGCCAGCAGTCCTTATACAGGGTCTGGATATGGAAACACCATATATTTT.

As concerns this clone: Other DNA sequences in this sample translate to the same CDR3. The chain recombines TRBV9 with TRBJ1-1, with D maybe TRBD1 (6 bases). V was pared by 0 bases and J by 3 bases, with 6 bases between. The CDR3 has 13 amino acids. Looked up from germline, CDR1 is SGDLS and CDR2 is YYNGEE. CDR3 residues: CASSVGGHTEAFF. The CDR3 region has the DNA TGTGCCAGCAGCGTAGGGGGGCACACTGAAGCTTTCTTT. Based on the CDR3 plus reference TRBV9 and TRBJ1-1, the full variable domain is DSGVTQTPKHLITATGQRVTLRCSPRSGDLSVYWYQQSLDQGLQFLIQYYNGEERAKGNILERFSAQQFPDLHSELNLSSLELGDSALYFCASSVGGHTEAFFGQGTRLTVV.

The V gene is TRBV15, the J gene TRBJ1-1, with a weak D call TRBD1 (5 bases). The CDR3 sequence is 18 residues long. The germline V and J ends were trimmed by 4 bases and 1 base, with 22 bases remaining between them. Looked up from germline, CDR1 is LNHNV and CDR2 is YYDKDF (reference sequence). CDR3 in DNA: TGTGCCACCAGCACCCGGAACCGGAGGGAGGGGTGGAACACTGAAGCTTTCTTT. The encoded protein is CATSTRNRREGWNTEAFF.

The J gene is TRBJ2-2, the V gene TRBV6-4, with a weak D call TRBD1 (6 bases). V was pared by 3 bases and J by 6 bases, with 8 bases between. The germline V gene has CDR1 MRHNA and CDR2 SNTAGT. The CDR3 has 13 residues. CDR3 nucleotide sequence: TGTGCCAGCAGTGAGGGGGCTCCCGGGGAGCTGTTTTTT. It codes for CASSEGAPGELFF.

The genes are TRBV28 and TRBJ1-4; TRBD1 matches at 7 bases. Germline loops: CDR1 MDHEN, CDR2 SYDVKM. With V trimmed by 2 bases and J by 7 bases, 16 bases remained unmatched. The CDR3 totals 18 residues. The CDR3 here is CASSLPRQGWVMGEKLFF. The CDR3, as DNA: TGTGCCAGCAGTTTACCTCGACAGGGTTGGGTTATGGGTGAAAAACTGTTTTTT.

The chain employs TRBV30 and TRBJ2-4, with D tentatively TRBD2 (6 bases). This CDR3 region has 12 residues. Deletions cut 5 bases from V and 9 bases from J, with 14 bases between. Germline CDR1 is GTSNPN and CDR2 is SVGIG (reference sequence). CDR3 bases: TGTGCCTGGGCGATGGGGACTGGCATTCAGTACTTC. This sequence encodes CAWAMGTGIQYF.

This clone has more than one count but fewer than ten. For the CDR3, the DNA is TGTGCCAGCAGTTTACAGGGGAAGGAGCAGTACTTC. Amino acid sequence: CASSLQGKEQYF. The J gene is TRBJ2-7, the V gene TRBV12-3 or TRBV12-4, with TRBD1 as a possible D gene (6 bases). Trimming took 2 bases from V and 7 from J, leaving 9 bases between them. This CDR3 region has 12 residues.